One sample yielded the 7 T cell receptor beta chains listed below, sequenced in a study of OX40 agonist ivuxolimab in advanced cancers. Produced via immunoSEQ multiplex PCR; TCRdb's table is partial and in-frame only. The table shows just under 65,000 clones, with around 90% occurring only once. This material consisted of CD4+ or CD8+ T cells sorted from blood, taken in a trial of the OX40 agonist ivuxolimab. These receptors were collected from an adult with an advanced solid tumor such as melanoma, head and neck, liver or kidney cancer.

This clone was recorded only once. This chain joins TRBV5-1 and TRBJ2-3, with D perhaps TRBD1 or TRBD2 (5 bases each). V lost 4 bases, J lost 2 bases, and 11 bases lay in between. Germline values: CDR1 SGHRS, CDR2 YFSETQ. The CDR3 is made up of 14 amino acids. DNA of the CDR3: TGCGCCAGCAGCGAGGGGCTCTTCACAGATACGCAGTATTTT. Protein sequence: CASSEGLFTDTQYF.

This clone was observed once. This chain joins TRBV11-2 and TRBJ2-5; no definite D call. CDR1 is SGHAT, CDR2 FQNNGV, per germline. The CDR3 is made up of 13 amino acids. The V and J ends lost 7 bases and 2 bases respectively, with 11 bases between them. In nucleotides, the CDR3 is TGTGCCAGCACCATGCGGATACAAGAGACCCAGTACTTC. Translated: CASTMRIQETQYF.

This clone was observed a few times. The V and J genes are TRBV4-2 and TRBJ2-1; 10 bases match TRBD2. The V gene's germline CDR1 is LGHNA and CDR2 YNFKEQ. V gave up 0 bases and J gave up 12 bases; unmatched junction bases: 8. This CDR3 comprises 15 residues. For the CDR3, the DNA is TGTGCCAGCAGCCAAGAGCAAGCTAGCGGGAGCGGGCAGTTCTTC. Encoded protein: CASSQEQASGSGQFF.

The chain joins TRBV7-2 to TRBJ1-2, with D maybe TRBD1 (6 bases). CDR1 SGHTA and CDR2 FQGNSA come from the germline V gene. Trimming stripped 5 bases from V and 2 bases from J, with 15 bases between. The CDR3 covers 15 residues. CDR3 region: CASSLGGSFNYGYTF. The CDR3 DNA reads as TGTGCCAGCAGCCTGGGGGGCAGTTTCAACTATGGCTACACCTTC. Full variable domain (outside the CDR3, taken from reference TRBV7-2 and TRBJ1-2): GAGVSQSPSNKVTEKGKDVELRCDPISGHTALYWYRQSLGQGLEFLIYFQGNSAPDKSGLPSDRFSAERTGGSVSTLTIQRTQQEDSAVYLCASSLGGSFNYGYTFGSGTRLTVV.

This clone was seen a handful of times. Written as DNA, the CDR3 is TGTGCCAGCAGTTTATCACGTGTTGGAAACGAGCAGTACTTC. Protein product: CASSLSRVGNEQYF. The J gene is TRBJ2-7, the V gene TRBV27; D is unclear. Germline CDR1 and CDR2: MNHEY and SMNVEV (reference sequence). Trimming cost V 0 bases and J 5 bases, with 11 bases left between them. This CDR3 comprises 14 residues.

This clone appeared a few times. J is TRBJ2-1 and V is TRBV19; 11 bases line up with TRBD2. Per the germline V gene, CDR1 is LNHDA and CDR2 is SQIVND (reference sequence). The CDR3 length is 16 residues. The V and J ends lost 3 bases and 8 bases, in that order; junction bases with no gene match: 9. The CDR3 DNA follows: TGTGCCAGTAGTATCTCTACTAGCGGGAGTGCTTATGAGCAGTTCTTC. Translated, it gives CASSISTSGSAYEQFF.

CDR3 coding DNA: TGTGCCAGCAACGAGCGGGAGGTTGGTACCGGGGAGCTGTTTTTT. Translation: CASNEREVGTGELFF. This sequence joins TRBV9 and TRBJ2-2; 9 bases agree with TRBD2. CDR1 and CDR2 from the germline V gene are SGDLS and YYNGEE. The ends lost 6 bases at V and 5 bases at J; junction bases unmatched: 8. This CDR3 is built from 15 residues.